These 22 T cell receptor beta chains share one sample of origin, sequenced in a study of blood T cell repertoires in COVID-19. Clones were read by immunoSEQ multiplex PCR, and TCRdb kept only the in-frame ones, dropping some. The table lists about 490,000 clones, 70% to 90% of them singletons. The sequencing input was peripheral blood. The receptors here all came from a human donor in a cohort sampled during active COVID-19.

The chain couples TRBV29-1 to TRBJ2-7, with 7 bases that match TRBD1. The CDR3 spans 15 residues. CDR1 SQVTM and CDR2 ANQGSEA come from the germline V gene. V lost 6 bases and J lost 1; bases outside the gene matches: 12. The CDR3 here is CSVFKPGTVSYEQYF. Written as DNA, the CDR3 is TGCAGCGTCTTTAAACCCGGGACAGTGTCCTACGAGCAGTACTTC.

The rearrangement joins TRBV4-1 to TRBJ2-3, with TRBD1 identical over 7 bases. Germline V gives CDR1 MGHRA, CDR2 YSYEKL. The CDR3 is made up of 17 amino acids. The trim removed 0 bases at V and 5 bases at J, leaving 11 bases unmatched. The CDR3 coding sequence is TGCGCCAGCAGCCAAGAAAGTCGGACAGGCGAGTTAGATACGCAGTATTTT. Its protein is CASSQESRTGELDTQYF.

V is TRBV30 and J is TRBJ2-7; D ambiguous. Per germline, CDR1 GTSNPN and CDR2 SVGIG (reference sequence). The germline V and J ends were trimmed by 0 bases and 3 bases, with 6 bases remaining between them. This CDR3 region has 12 residues. CDR3 nucleotide sequence: TGTGCCTGGAGTGTGTCCAGCTACGAGCAGTACTTC. As protein: CAWSVSSYEQYF.

Points on this clone: This CDR3 is also generated by other DNA sequences in the sample. The rearrangement uses TRBV5-1 and TRBJ2-1; maybe TRBD2 (6 bases). The CDR3 runs 16 residues. V was clipped by 0 bases and J by 1 base, with 11 bases between them. Germline V CDR1 and CDR2: SGHRS, YFSETQ. This CDR3 reads CASSLAGGSSYNEQFF. Here the CDR3 DNA reads TGCGCCAGCAGCTTGGCAGGAGGGAGTTCCTACAATGAGCAGTTCTTC.

V and J are TRBV6-5 and TRBJ2-3, with 7 nucleotides matching TRBD1. Losses at the gene ends were 2 bases for V and 5 bases for J; bases not matched to a gene: 4. The length of the CDR3 is 14 residues. Germline V gives CDR1 MNHEY, CDR2 SVGAGI. CDR3 nucleotide sequence: TGTGCCAGCAGTTACAGGGGGCAGGAAGATACGCAGTATTTT. Translation gives CASSYRGQEDTQYF.

Here the CDR3 reads CASSRDRVNTEAFF. The CDR3 DNA sequence: TGTGCCAGCAGCCGGGACAGGGTGAACACTGAAGCTTTCTTT. The chain links TRBV28 to TRBJ1-1; 9 nucleotides line up with TRBD1. Germline CDR1 MDHEN, CDR2 SYDVKM. Trimming cost V 6 bases and J 0 bases; bases outside gene matches: 2. The CDR3 consists of 14 residues.

This clone came up once. The V and J genes are TRBV3-1 (or the pseudogene TRBV3-2) and TRBJ1-1; no clear D gene. CDR3 length equals 11 residues. Germline V gene data show CDR1 as LGHDT and CDR2 as YNNKEL (reference sequence). V was shortened by 6 bases and J by 3 bases, with 5 bases between the two germline ends. CDR3 in DNA: TGTGCCAGCAGTCACTACACTGAAGCTTTCTTT. Its translation: CASSHYTEAFF.

The gene calls are TRBV18 and TRBJ2-7; a weak D match, TRBD1 (6 bases). Germline-derived CDR1 and CDR2 are KGHSH and LQKENI. CDR3 length: 13 amino acids. Trimming removed 5 bases at V and 6 bases at J, with 14 bases between. CDR3 in amino acids: CASSSRQEAEQYF. The CDR3, as DNA: TGTGCCAGCTCAAGTCGACAGGAAGCCGAGCAGTACTTC.

The chain carries TRBV28 and TRBJ1-2; TRBD1 matches 7 bases. CDR1 and CDR2 from the germline V gene are MDHEN and SYDVKM. Trimming took 2 bases from V and 2 from J; bases not matched to a gene: 5. The CDR3 is 15 amino acids. CDR3 region: CASSLEGAGNYGYTF. The CDR3 nucleotides read TGTGCCAGCAGTTTAGAGGGGGCTGGAAACTATGGCTACACCTTC.

The chain recombines TRBV27 with TRBJ2-5, with TRBD1 identical over 8 bases. CDR1 MNHEY and CDR2 SMNVEV come from the germline V gene (reference sequence). This CDR3 spans 15 amino acids. Losses at the gene ends were 3 bases for V and 1 base for J; bases not matched to a gene: 4. The CDR3 loop reads CASSFTGGSQETQYF. In nucleotides, the CDR3 is TGTGCCAGCAGTTTCACAGGGGGATCCCAAGAGACCCAGTACTTC.

V gene TRBV6-1 combines with J gene TRBJ2-6; a possible D gene is TRBD2 (7 bases). V was clipped by 0 bases and J by 0 bases, with 9 bases between them. The germline gives CDR1 MNHNS, CDR2 SASEGT. The CDR3 sequence is 17 residues long. The CDR3 region is CASSEAGGPSGANVLTF. The DNA for the CDR3 is TGTGCCAGCAGTGAAGCCGGGGGGCCCTCTGGGGCCAACGTCCTGACTTTC.

This clone is a singleton in its sample. The chain employs TRBV5-6 and TRBJ1-2, with D maybe TRBD1 (5 bases). Germline values: CDR1 SGHDT, CDR2 YYEEEE. The length of the CDR3 is 15 residues. V was cut by 2 bases and J by 4 bases, with 15 bases left in between. The CDR3 sequence: CASSLREGVGYGYTF. The CDR3 DNA follows: TGTGCCAGCAGCTTAAGGGAAGGGGTTGGCTATGGCTACACCTTC.

The chain carries TRBV30 and TRBJ1-2, with D unresolved. With 3 bases removed from V and 7 bases from J, the gap between germline ends came to 18 bases. CDR1 is GTSNPN and CDR2 is SVGIG in the germline V gene (reference sequence). The CDR3 extends over 14 amino acids. The CDR3 spells CAWRDRTPERGYTF. CDR3 nucleotide sequence: TGTGCCTGGAGGGATAGGACTCCGGAACGTGGCTACACCTTC.

V usage is TRBV19 and J usage is TRBJ2-1; 15 bases are shared with TRBD2. The CDR3 is made up of 19 amino acids. Germline V gene lookup returns CDR1 LNHDA and CDR2 SQIVND (reference sequence). V lost 6 bases, J lost 2 bases, and 11 bases stayed unmatched. The CDR3 reads CASRETGLAGGGPYNEQFF. In nucleotides, the CDR3 is TGTGCCAGTAGGGAAACGGGACTAGCGGGAGGAGGGCCCTACAATGAGCAGTTCTTC.

This chain uses TRBV5-1 with TRBJ2-2, with a possible D match to TRBD1 (6 bases). This CDR3 is 15 amino acids long. CDR1 and CDR2 from the germline V gene are SGHRS and YFSETQ. V was cut by 2 bases and J by 2 bases, with 10 bases left in between. The CDR3 is CASSFGQSNTGELFF. The CDR3 coding sequence is TGCGCCAGCAGCTTCGGACAGAGTAACACCGGGGAGCTGTTTTTT. Full variable domain (remainder filled in from reference TRBV5-1 and TRBJ2-2): KAGVTQTPRYLIKTRGQQVTLSCSPISGHRSVSWYQQTPGQGLQFLFEYFSETQRNKGNFPGRFSGRQFSNSRSEMNVSTLELGDSALYLCASSFGQSNTGELFFGEGSRLTVL.

V and J are TRBV12-5 and TRBJ2-1; possible D gene TRBD1, 6 bases. CDR1 and CDR2 (germline): LGHNT, FRNRAP. Between the trimmed V and J ends, which lost 2 bases and 6 bases, there was a span of 11 bases. The length of the CDR3 is 14 residues. The CDR3 DNA follows: TGTGCTAGTGGTTTGCCCCAAGGGGGCAATGAGCAGTTCTTC. Translating it yields CASGLPQGGNEQFF.

V gene TRBV10-3 combines with J gene TRBJ1-1; D possibly corresponds to TRBD1 (6 bases). The length of the CDR3 is 16 residues. The germline CDR1 and CDR2 sequences are ENHRY and SYGVKD. Trimming took 7 bases from V and 4 from J, leaving 22 bases between them. DNA of the CDR3: TGTGCCATCATAAGCTCAGGGGTGTCTGTCCCCACTGAAGCTTTCTTT. It is translated as CAIISSGVSVPTEAFF.

The rearrangement uses TRBV19 and TRBJ1-1; TRBD1 matches at 9 bases. V trimming: 4 bases; J trimming: 1 base; junction bases outside the gene matches: 22. The germline gives CDR1 LNHDA, CDR2 SQIVND (reference sequence). The CDR3 is 21 amino acids. In DNA, the CDR3 is TGTGCCAGTAGTAACCCTAACCACCGAGGACAGGGGAGGGTAAAGAACACTGAAGCTTTCTTT. Its protein product is CASSNPNHRGQGRVKNTEAFF.

This chain joins TRBV3-1 (or the pseudogene TRBV3-2) and TRBJ1-1; D unresolved. The CDR3 is 17 residues long. Germline V gives CDR1 LGHDT, CDR2 YNNKEL (reference sequence). V lost 1 base and J 4 bases, leaving 19 bases between the germline ends. CDR3 in DNA: TGTGCCAGCAGCCAAGGGGGAAGCCCCCCTGGGAGCACTGAAGCTTTCTTT. Its protein is CASSQGGSPPGSTEAFF.

The CDR3: CAWRRQGGPLSTYEQYF. The CDR3, as DNA: TGTGCCTGGAGACGACAGGGGGGACCGCTCTCAACTTACGAGCAGTACTTC. The genes are TRBV30 and TRBJ2-7, with TRBD1 matching 9 bases. This CDR3 comprises 17 residues. Germline CDR1 reads GTSNPN; CDR2 reads SVGIG (reference sequence). With V trimmed by 3 bases and J by 4 bases, 16 bases remained unmatched.

J is TRBJ1-1 and V is TRBV15, with a weak D call TRBD1 (5 bases). The CDR3 covers 17 residues. CDR1 and CDR2 from the germline V gene are LNHNV and YYDKDF (reference sequence). The V and J ends lost 5 bases and 0 bases respectively, with 19 bases between them. The CDR3 is CATSGPGGVGVNTEAFF. CDR3 DNA: TGTGCCACCAGCGGCCCGGGGGGTGTGGGGGTGAACACTGAAGCTTTCTTT.

This clone was observed a handful of times. This rearrangement joins TRBV6-2 or TRBV6-3 to TRBJ2-7; D gene ambiguous. Trimming removed 6 bases at V and 4 bases at J, with 7 bases between. The CDR3 spans 11 residues. Germline lookup yields CDR1 MNHEY and CDR2 SVGEGT. The CDR3 is CASSAHYEQYF. CDR3 DNA: TGTGCCAGCAGCGCACATTACGAGCAGTACTTC.